What follows are 31 T cell receptor beta chains derived from one specimen sequenced in a study of cytomegalovirus exposure and HLA in healthy donors. The protocol was immunoSEQ multiplex PCR, while the TCRdb copy is restricted to in-frame clones and leaves out a portion. The sample shows about 400,000 clones, just over 85% of them seen only once. The source material was PBMCs. The receptors stem from a woman in her late teens or twenties in good health and CMV-seronegative.

This sequence joins TRBV29-1 and TRBJ2-3, with 7 bases that match TRBD1. V gave up 6 bases and J gave up 0 bases; unmatched junction bases: 9. CDR3 length equals 15 residues. Per the germline V gene, CDR1 is SQVTM and CDR2 is ANQGSEA. For the CDR3, the DNA is TGCAGCGTCCATAGGGGGACAGCAAGCACAGATACGCAGTATTTT. Translated, it gives CSVHRGTASTDTQYF.

The chain employs TRBV6-5 and TRBJ1-2, with 10 bases fitting TRBD1. V gave up 6 bases and J gave up 6 bases; unmatched junction bases: 7. The V gene's germline CDR1 is MNHEY and CDR2 SVGAGI. The CDR3 covers 14 residues. CDR3 nucleotides: TGTGCCAGCAGCCCCCGACAGGGGGCTAATGGCTACACCTTC. Translating gives CASSPRQGANGYTF.

The chain has TRBV6-5 and TRBJ1-1; D is possibly TRBD1 (5 bases). The CDR3 has 15 residues. CDR1 and CDR2 (germline): MNHEY, SVGAGI. Trimming left V 0 bases short and J 1 base short, with 9 bases between. CDR3 loop: CASSYSSTGNTEAFF. The CDR3 DNA reads TGTGCCAGCAGTTACTCGAGTACAGGGAACACTGAAGCTTTCTTT.

The chain uses TRBV5-6 and TRBJ1-1; D is perhaps TRBD1 (6 bases). The CDR3 is 16 amino acids. CDR1 and CDR2 from the germline V gene are SGHDT and YYEEEE. The V end lost 2 bases, the J end lost 3 bases, and 17 bases lay between the germline ends. The CDR3: CASSFRGISLDTEAFF. The CDR3 DNA sequence: TGTGCCAGCAGCTTCAGGGGAATTAGCTTAGACACTGAAGCTTTCTTT.

V and J are TRBV13 and TRBJ1-1; D remains ambiguous. With 5 bases removed from V and 8 bases from J, the gap between germline ends came to 18 bases. The CDR3 extends over 14 amino acids. The V gene's germline CDR1 is PRHDT and CDR2 FYEKMQ (reference sequence). The CDR3 region is CASSPRTGRREAFF. The CDR3 DNA is TGTGCCAGCAGCCCACGGACCGGACGGAGGGAAGCTTTCTTT.

This chain uses TRBV4-1 with TRBJ1-1; unclear D gene. Trimming cost V 1 base and J 0 bases, with 9 bases left between them. The CDR3 length is 15 residues. Looked up from germline, CDR1 is MGHRA and CDR2 is YSYEKL. The CDR3: CASSQVAELNTEAFF. DNA for the CDR3: TGCGCCAGCAGCCAAGTTGCAGAACTGAACACTGAAGCTTTCTTT.

The J gene is TRBJ1-2, the V gene TRBV30; TRBD1 matches at 9 bases. The junction had 23 bases not matched to a gene; V was cut back by 1 base and J by 5 bases. The CDR3 covers 20 residues. Germline V gives CDR1 GTSNPN, CDR2 SVGIG (reference sequence). CDR3 nucleotide sequence: TGTGCCTGGAGTGGGTACAGGGGGCGGCGAAGACCCGCCGACATATATGGCTACACCTTC. It codes for CAWSGYRGRRRPADIYGYTF.

This clone was counted a few times. CDR3 in DNA: TGTGCCAGCAGTTCGAGAGGGGGCGGTACCGGGGAGCTGTTTTTT. Translation gives CASSSRGGGTGELFF. V is TRBV28 and J is TRBJ2-2; 7 bases are shared with TRBD1. This CDR3 spans 15 amino acids. The V segment lost 4 bases and the J segment 5 bases; nucleotides outside the gene matches: 7. Germline loops: CDR1 MDHEN, CDR2 SYDVKM.

V and J are TRBV5-1 and TRBJ2-1, with 10 bases fitting TRBD1. V lost 4 bases and J lost 9; bases outside the gene matches: 13. CDR3 length: 16 amino acids. Germline V gene sequence: CDR1 SGHRS, CDR2 YFSETQ. The CDR3 reads CASSPGGQGTVSEQFF. The CDR3 region has the DNA TGCGCCAGCAGCCCGGGGGGACAGGGGACGGTGAGTGAGCAGTTCTTC.

A single count supports this clone. The CDR3 reads CASSTTGLGYEQYF. The CDR3, as DNA: TGTGCCAGTAGTACCACGGGACTAGGCTACGAGCAGTACTTC. The genes are TRBV19 and TRBJ2-7; TRBD2 matches 8 bases. The germline V gene encodes CDR1 LNHDA and CDR2 SQIVND (reference sequence). V lost 4 bases to trimming and J lost 3 bases; unmatched junction nucleotides: 5. The CDR3 contains 14 residues.

The chain carries TRBV5-6 and TRBJ2-7; 7 bases map to TRBD1. Germline loops: CDR1 SGHDT, CDR2 YYEEEE. This CDR3 spans 11 amino acids. With V trimmed by 3 bases and J by 8 bases, 2 bases remained unmatched. In nucleotides, the CDR3 is TGTGCCAGCAGCTGGGGACAGCAGCAGTACTTC. This gives the protein CASSWGQQQYF.

The V and J genes are TRBV2 and TRBJ1-2; D is ambiguous. The CDR3 has 13 amino acids. The germline V and J ends were trimmed by 5 bases and 8 bases, with 15 bases remaining between them. Germline-derived CDR1 and CDR2 are SNHLY and FYNNEI. For the CDR3, the DNA is TGTGCCAGCAGTCCGGTCCTGAGTAACGGCTACACCTTC. Translation: CASSPVLSNGYTF.

The chain recombines TRBV6-5 with TRBJ2-3; D is perhaps TRBD2 (5 bases). V lost 6 bases and J lost 2, with 9 bases in between. Germline V gene sequence: CDR1 MNHEY, CDR2 SVGAGI. The CDR3 length is 13 residues. The CDR3 loop reads CASSRDLTDTQYF. The CDR3 nucleotides are TGTGCCAGCAGCCGGGATCTCACAGATACGCAGTATTTT.

The gene calls are TRBV19 and TRBJ1-2; D is possibly TRBD1 (5 bases). This CDR3 contains 12 residues. From germline, CDR1 is LNHDA and CDR2 SQIVND (reference sequence). The CDR3 coding sequence is TGTGCGGGGGGAACCCCCAACTATGGCTACACCTTC. Amino acid sequence: CAGGTPNYGYTF.

This clone was recorded a few times. This chain connects TRBV2 to TRBJ2-2, with D tentatively TRBD2 (6 bases). Trimming took off 5 bases at V and 3 bases at J, with 13 bases between the two ends. CDR3 size: 15 residues. Germline V CDR1 and CDR2: SNHLY, FYNNEI. CDR3 sequence: CASSFGTSYTGELFF. The CDR3 region has the DNA TGTGCCAGCAGTTTCGGGACTTCCTACACCGGGGAGCTGTTTTTT.

This clone was observed a few times. The chain recombines TRBV2 with TRBJ1-5; D unclear. Trimming took 7 bases from V and 2 from J, leaving 12 bases between them. The germline V gene has CDR1 SNHLY and CDR2 FYNNEI. The CDR3 runs 14 residues. CDR3 nucleotides: TGTGCCAGCACCCCGGGAGGAGGCAATCAGCCCCAGCATTTT. It is translated as CASTPGGGNQPQHF.

This clone was seen a single time. This sample includes further DNA sequences coding for the same CDR3. V usage is TRBV7-9 and J usage is TRBJ1-5, with a weak D call TRBD1 (5 bases). Germline V lookup: CDR1 SEHNR, CDR2 FQNEAQ (reference sequence). This CDR3 spans 12 amino acids. Trimming cost V 1 base and J 7 bases, with 5 bases left between them. The CDR3 coding sequence is TGTGCCAGCAGCTTAGAGGGGCAGCCCCAGCATTTT. Translating gives CASSLEGQPQHF.

This CDR3 is CATGLDRGGSEQYF. CDR3 coding DNA: TGTGCCACGGGGCTGGACAGGGGTGGGAGCGAGCAGTACTTC. J is TRBJ2-7 and V is TRBV28; TRBD1 matches at 9 bases. Trimming took 10 bases from V and 6 from J; bases not matched to a gene: 13. This CDR3 contains 14 residues. Germline values: CDR1 MDHEN, CDR2 SYDVKM. Full variable domain (outside the CDR3, taken from reference TRBV28 and TRBJ2-7): DVKVTQSSRYLVKRTGEKVFLECVQDMDHENMFWYRQDPGLGLRLIYFSYDVKMKEKGDIPEGYSVSREKKERFSLILESASTNQTSMYLCATGLDRGGSEQYFGPGTRLTVT.

The chain links TRBV6-6 to TRBJ1-4, with D maybe TRBD1 (6 bases). From germline, CDR1 is MNHNY and CDR2 SVGAGI (reference sequence). The length of the CDR3 is 15 residues. V was trimmed by 7 bases and J by 3 bases, leaving 15 bases between them. Here the CDR3 DNA reads TGTGCCAGCACCTCAACAGGGTTGGCTAATGAAAAACTGTTTTTT. Encoded protein: CASTSTGLANEKLFF.

This rearrangement joins TRBV6-1 to TRBJ2-7, with 7 bases fitting TRBD1. The CDR3 is 14 amino acids. The trim removed 1 base at V and 3 bases at J, leaving 3 bases unmatched. Germline V gives CDR1 MNHNS, CDR2 SASEGT. CDR3 residues: CASSEVSGGYEQYF. In nucleotides, the CDR3 is TGTGCCAGCAGTGAAGTTTCAGGGGGCTACGAGCAGTACTTC.

The rearrangement links TRBV30 to TRBJ1-1; TRBD1 is a possible D gene (5 bases). Germline CDR1 and CDR2: GTSNPN and SVGIG (reference sequence). Between the trimmed V and J ends, which lost 3 bases and 0 bases, there was a span of 17 bases. This CDR3 comprises 16 residues. The CDR3 spells CAWRWQGRGLNTEAFF. The CDR3 DNA reads TGTGCCTGGAGGTGGCAGGGCCGCGGATTGAACACTGAAGCTTTCTTT.

Written as DNA, the CDR3 is TGCGCCAGCAGCCAGGACAGGCTGAACACTGAAGCTTTCTTT. It is translated as CASSQDRLNTEAFF. V gene TRBV4-1 combines with J gene TRBJ1-1, with TRBD1 matching 7 bases. The V segment lost 3 bases and the J segment 0 bases; nucleotides outside the gene matches: 1. The V gene's germline CDR1 is MGHRA and CDR2 YSYEKL. This CDR3 is 14 amino acids long.

The genes are TRBV15 and TRBJ2-2; perhaps TRBD1 as D (6 bases). Between the trimmed V and J ends, which lost 4 bases and 5 bases, there was a span of 14 bases. CDR1 is LNHNV, CDR2 YYDKDF, per germline (reference sequence). CDR3 length: 15 residues. CDR3 coding DNA: TGTGCCACCAGCACAGGATACAGGGTTACCGGGGAGCTGTTTTTT. Translated, it gives CATSTGYRVTGELFF.

This clone was seen once. This sequence joins TRBV11-3 and TRBJ2-3; no firm D call. V was shortened by 1 base and J by 1 base, with 9 bases between the two germline ends. CDR1 is SGHNT, CDR2 YENEEA, per germline. The CDR3 runs 15 residues. The CDR3 reads CASSLAFGGTDTQYF. The CDR3 DNA reads as TGTGCCAGCAGCTTAGCGTTTGGAGGCACAGATACGCAGTATTTT.

The chain carries TRBV6-4 and TRBJ2-1; 11 positions agree with TRBD2. Germline CDR1 reads MRHNA; CDR2 reads SNTAGT. Germline trimming cut 4 bases from V and 5 bases from J; bases unmatched to any gene: 7. This CDR3 is 16 amino acids long. The CDR3 loop is CASSVDSSGRNNEQFF. The CDR3, as DNA: TGTGCCAGCAGTGTCGATTCTAGCGGGAGGAACAATGAGCAGTTCTTC.

This clone appeared once. The chain links TRBV19 to TRBJ2-3, with D perhaps TRBD2 (6 bases). Trimming stripped 2 bases from V and 1 base from J, with 10 bases between. Germline loops: CDR1 LNHDA, CDR2 SQIVND (reference sequence). There are 15 residues in the CDR3. CDR3 residues: CASSIRDFRTDTQYF. CDR3 in DNA: TGTGCCAGTAGTATACGGGACTTCCGCACAGATACGCAGTATTTT.

J is TRBJ2-3 and V is TRBV7-7, with a possible D match to TRBD2 (6 bases). V shed 0 bases and J shed 0 bases, with 7 bases lying between them. Germline assignment: CDR1 SSHAT and CDR2 FNYEAQ (reference sequence). The CDR3 runs 15 residues. CDR3 sequence reads: CASSLAGTSTDTQYF. The CDR3 nucleotides read TGTGCCAGCAGCTTAGCTGGGACTAGCACAGATACGCAGTATTTT.

V gene TRBV6-5 combines with J gene TRBJ2-7; perhaps TRBD1 as D (7 bases). The CDR3 spans 14 residues. The germline V and J ends were trimmed by 7 bases and 4 bases, with 17 bases remaining between them. Germline V gene data show CDR1 as MNHEY and CDR2 as SVGAGI. The CDR3 coding sequence is TGTGCCAGCACCGACCTGCAGGGGGGTTACGAGCAGTACTTC. Protein product: CASTDLQGGYEQYF.

The V gene is TRBV5-1, the J gene TRBJ2-1, with 13 bases matching TRBD2. The germline V gene has CDR1 SGHRS and CDR2 YFSETQ. V lost 2 bases and J lost 8; bases outside the gene matches: 4. CDR3 size: 15 residues. CDR3 DNA sequence: TGCGCCAGCAGCTTCACTAGCGGGAGGGCCGATGAGCAGTTCTTC. As protein: CASSFTSGRADEQFF.

This sequence joins TRBV9 and TRBJ1-2; D ambiguous. Germline CDR1 is SGDLS and CDR2 is YYNGEE. V shed 3 bases and J shed 3 bases, with 24 bases lying between them. The CDR3 loop spans 18 amino acids. In DNA form, the CDR3 reads TGTGCCAGCAGCGGAACTCCGGGAGGCCGTTTTAGCGACTATGGCTACACCTTC. This gives the protein CASSGTPGGRFSDYGYTF.

The chain recombines TRBV13 with TRBJ2-3; 12 bases align to TRBD2. The CDR3 sequence is 19 residues long. Germline lookup yields CDR1 PRHDT and CDR2 FYEKMQ (reference sequence). The junction had 17 bases not matched to a gene; V was cut back by 5 bases and J by 5 bases. CDR3 sequence (DNA): TGTGCCAGCAGCCCAACCCTCGGACTAGCGGGAAGGGGTAGAGATACGCAGTATTTT. It is translated as CASSPTLGLAGRGRDTQYF.